A single sample is the source of the 19 T cell receptor beta chains below, sequenced in a study of T cells in Graves' hyperthyroidism and ophthalmopathy. TCR beta CDR3 regions were amplified from RNA transcripts. During a first-round RT-PCR of the TCR CDR3, the HTBI primer set was used. TCRdb reprocessed the multiplex PCR reads with MiXCR, giving one entry per CDR3 protein. Here the sample spans roughly 580,000 distinct CDR3 sequences, 11% to 15% being singletons. The sequenced sample was blood. All receptors derive from a woman aged 25 to 39 with Graves' hyperthyroidism that later progressed to Graves' ophthalmopathy.

This clonotype has a count of ten or more. The chain links TRBV27 to TRBJ1-2; no definite D call. Trimming took off 4 bases at V and 0 bases at J, with 18 bases between the two ends. The length of the CDR3 is 17 residues. In germline, CDR1 is MNHEY, CDR2 SMNVEV (reference sequence). CDR3 sequence (DNA): TGTGCCAGCAGTTCCTCCCCGTCTCGGAGGGCTAACTATGGCTACACCTTC. Its protein is CASSSSPSRRANYGYTF.

The chain combines TRBV19 with TRBJ2-7, with D tentatively TRBD1 (5 bases). This CDR3 spans 13 amino acids. In germline, CDR1 is LNHDA, CDR2 SQIVND (reference sequence). V gave up 8 bases and J gave up 3 bases, with 14 bases separating them. CDR3 region: CASGPRTHYEQYF. Written as DNA, the CDR3 is TGTGCCAGTGGCCCACGGACACACTACGAGCAGTACTTC.

This clonotype was counted a few times. This chain uses TRBV19 with TRBJ1-1, with 7 bases that match TRBD1. Germline V gene lookup returns CDR1 LNHDA and CDR2 SQIVND (reference sequence). The V gene end was trimmed by 4 bases and the J gene end by 11 bases; junction bases not matched to a gene: 10. This CDR3 contains 13 residues. The CDR3 reads CASSKRGLLSAFF. For the CDR3, the DNA is TGTGCCAGTAGTAAGAGGGGGCTCCTCTCCGCTTTCTTT.

There are a few counts of this clonotype. Its ends do not fully match the called genes, so a read error is possible. The chain has TRBV5-1 and TRBJ1-1; 10 nucleotides agree with TRBD1. CDR1 is SGHRS and CDR2 is YFSETQ in the germline V gene. The CDR3 length is 15 residues. CDR3: CANSPGQGWDTEAFF. CDR3 coding DNA: TGCGCCAACAGCCCGGGACAGGGGTGGGACACTGAAGCTTTCTTT.

The V and J genes are TRBV5-6 and TRBJ1-1; D unclear. Germline V gene sequence: CDR1 SGHDT, CDR2 YYEEEE. V was trimmed by 0 bases and J by 0 bases, leaving 12 bases between them. This CDR3 contains 16 residues. In nucleotides, the CDR3 is TGTGCCAGCAGCTTGGAAAAGGGAGGTATGAACACTGAAGCTTTCTTT. This encodes CASSLEKGGMNTEAFF.

This clonotype was found many times. This chain uses TRBV29-1 with TRBJ1-2, with a tentative D call TRBD1 (5 bases). V lost 3 bases and J 3 bases, leaving 17 bases between the germline ends. The germline CDR1 and CDR2 sequences are SQVTM and ANQGSEA. The CDR3 sequence is 15 residues long. This CDR3 reads CSVDGGQGGYYGYTF. The CDR3 DNA reads TGCAGCGTTGACGGTGGGCAGGGAGGGTACTATGGCTACACCTTC. The complete variable domain, with remaining parts taken from reference TRBV29-1 and TRBJ1-2, reads SAVISQKPSRDICQRGTSLTIQCQVDSQVTMMFWYRQQPGQSLTLIATANQGSEATYESGFVIDKFPISRPNLTFSTLTVSNMSPEDSSIYLCSVDGGQGGYYGYTFGSGTRLTVV.

CDR3 coding DNA: TGTGCCAGCAGTATGGGGTATCAAAGCACTGAAGCTTTCTTT. It specifies CASSMGYQSTEAFF. This chain uses TRBV6-2 or TRBV6-3 with TRBJ1-1; no clear D. CDR1 is MNHEY, CDR2 SVGEGT, per germline. Between the trimmed V and J ends, which lost 5 bases and 4 bases, there was a span of 14 bases. The CDR3 contains 14 residues.

The sample holds many counts of this clonotype. This rearrangement joins TRBV7-9 to TRBJ1-1; D ambiguous. Trimming left V 4 bases short and J 4 bases short, with 10 bases between. The CDR3 loop spans 13 amino acids. Per germline, CDR1 SEHNR and CDR2 FQNEAQ (reference sequence). The CDR3 here is CASSSPAGTEAFF. The DNA of the CDR3 is TGTGCCAGCAGCTCCCCAGCTGGCACTGAAGCTTTCTTT.

This clonotype was detected only once. Here the CDR3 DNA reads TGCAGTGCTACGGAGAACACCGGGGAGCTGTTTTTT. Translated: CSATENTGELFF. The chain joins TRBV20-1 to TRBJ2-2; D not certain. The CDR3 totals 12 residues. CDR1 and CDR2 from the germline V gene are DFQATT and SNEGSKA (reference sequence). V was clipped by 4 bases and J by 1 base, with 4 bases between them.

The V and J genes are TRBV20-1 and TRBJ2-3; TRBD1 matches 8 bases. This CDR3 has 14 residues. CDR1 and CDR2 (germline): DFQATT, SNEGSKA (reference sequence). With 8 bases clipped from V and 4 bases from J, the junction kept 11 bases outside the gene matches. Here the CDR3 DNA reads TGCAGTCCCACAGGGGGGCAAGTCGCAGATACGCAGTATTTT. This codes for CSPTGGQVADTQYF.

This clonotype was found a few times. V usage is TRBV30 and J usage is TRBJ2-2, with D perhaps given as TRBD1 or TRBD2 (5 bases each). CDR1 is GTSNPN, CDR2 SVGIG, per germline (reference sequence). This CDR3 comprises 15 residues. Trimming took 4 bases from V and 0 from J, leaving 12 bases between them. The CDR3 sequence: CAWKGTVANTGELFF. DNA of the CDR3: TGTGCCTGGAAGGGGACGGTCGCGAACACCGGGGAGCTGTTTTTT. The variable domain in full, completed from reference TRBV30 and TRBJ2-2, reads SQTIHQWPATLVQPVGSPLSLECTVEGTSNPNLYWYRQAAGRGLQLLFYSVGIGQISSEVPQNLSASRPQDRQFILSSKKLLLSDSGFYLCAWKGTVANTGELFFGEGSRLTVL.

Ten or more counts support this clonotype. The chain recombines TRBV28 with TRBJ2-1, with 10 bases identical to TRBD2. From germline, CDR1 is MDHEN and CDR2 SYDVKM. CDR3 size: 14 residues. The V segment lost 4 bases and the J segment 8 bases; nucleotides outside the gene matches: 5. For the CDR3, the DNA is TGTGCCAGCAGTTCAGGGACTAGCGCCGATGAGCAGTTCTTC. Translated: CASSSGTSADEQFF.

This clonotype was detected many times. V gene TRBV20-1 combines with J gene TRBJ2-5; a possible D gene is TRBD2 (6 bases). CDR1 and CDR2 (germline): DFQATT, SNEGSKA (reference sequence). The germline V and J ends were trimmed by 0 bases and 4 bases, with 12 bases remaining between them. There are 14 residues in the CDR3. The CDR3 reads CSARDNGGGETQYF. In DNA, the CDR3 is TGCAGTGCTAGAGATAATGGGGGAGGAGAGACCCAGTACTTC.

This clonotype was picked up many times. The V and J genes are TRBV28 and TRBJ1-2, with a tentative D call TRBD1 (5 bases). The V gene's germline CDR1 is MDHEN and CDR2 SYDVKM. This CDR3 spans 12 amino acids. The ends were cut back, 5 bases at V and 4 bases at J, with 8 bases in the middle. CDR3 nucleotides: TGTGCCAGCAGTAGGAGGGGCTATGGCTACACCTTC. Residues: CASSRRGYGYTF.

This clonotype was detected many times. The rearrangement joins TRBV30 to TRBJ1-1; D not resolved. V was shortened by 0 bases and J by 0 bases, with 5 bases between the two germline ends. The germline gives CDR1 GTSNPN, CDR2 SVGIG (reference sequence). There are 13 residues in the CDR3. CDR3 residues: CAWSVAVNTEAFF. The CDR3 nucleotides read TGTGCCTGGAGTGTGGCAGTGAACACTGAAGCTTTCTTT.

The chain links TRBV7-9 to TRBJ2-5, with D perhaps given as TRBD1 or TRBD2 (5 bases each). The CDR3 loop spans 18 amino acids. V lost 7 bases to trimming and J lost 5 bases, with 29 bases between them. Germline V gene sequence: CDR1 SEHNR, CDR2 FQNEAQ (reference sequence). CDR3 in amino acids: CASKSGRGRPRWGETQYF. CDR3 nucleotide sequence: TGTGCCAGCAAATCTGGCCGAGGGCGTCCCAGGTGGGGCGAGACCCAGTACTTC.

This clonotype was seen only a few times. The chain couples TRBV20-1 to TRBJ2-2, with TRBD2 identical over 7 bases. Germline assignment: CDR1 DFQATT and CDR2 SNEGSKA (reference sequence). The length of the CDR3 is 17 residues. V lost 0 bases, J lost 2 bases, and 9 bases stayed unmatched. In DNA form, the CDR3 reads TGCAGTGCTAGAGATCTACCTAGCGGAGCCAACACCGGGGAGCTGTTTTTT. It translates to CSARDLPSGANTGELFF.

The sample holds many counts of this clonotype. The rearrangement joins TRBV6-1 to TRBJ2-7; the D is unclear. V lost 5 bases and J 3 bases, leaving 8 bases between the germline ends. Germline V CDR1 and CDR2: MNHNS, SASEGT. The CDR3 runs 12 residues. Here the CDR3 DNA reads TGTGCCAGCAGTCAGACTCGCTACGAGCAGTACTTC. It specifies CASSQTRYEQYF.

Comments on this clonotype: This may be a read error: a much more frequent sequence differs by one nucleotide. The genes are TRBV12-3 or TRBV12-4 and TRBJ1-2; 9 nucleotides match TRBD1. This CDR3 contains 13 residues. With 5 bases clipped from V and 7 bases from J, the junction kept 5 bases outside the gene matches. The CDR3 here is CASSLQGALGYTF. CDR3 DNA sequence: TGTGCCAGCAGTCTACAGGGGGCGCTTGGCTACACCTTC.